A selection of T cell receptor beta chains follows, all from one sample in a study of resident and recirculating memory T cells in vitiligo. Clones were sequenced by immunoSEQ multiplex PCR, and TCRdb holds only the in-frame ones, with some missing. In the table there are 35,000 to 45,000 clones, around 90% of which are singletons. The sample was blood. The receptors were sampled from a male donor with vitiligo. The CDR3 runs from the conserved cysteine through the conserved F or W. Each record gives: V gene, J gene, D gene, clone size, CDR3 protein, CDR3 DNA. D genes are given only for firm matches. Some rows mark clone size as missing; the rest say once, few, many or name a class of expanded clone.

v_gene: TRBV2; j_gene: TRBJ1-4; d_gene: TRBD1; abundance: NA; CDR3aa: CASSYQGALNEKLFF; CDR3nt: TGTGCCAGCAGTTATCAGGGGGCTCTTAATGAAAAACTGTTTTTT
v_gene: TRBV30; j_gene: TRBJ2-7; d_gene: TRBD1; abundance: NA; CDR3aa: CAWRRQGVRYEQYF; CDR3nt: TGTGCCTGGAGAAGACAGGGGGTTCGCTACGAGCAGTACTTC
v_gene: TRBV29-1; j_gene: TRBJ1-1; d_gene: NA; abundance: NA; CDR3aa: CSVEMREVKAFF; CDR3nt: TGCAGCGTTGAGATGAGGGAAGTTAAAGCTTTCTTT
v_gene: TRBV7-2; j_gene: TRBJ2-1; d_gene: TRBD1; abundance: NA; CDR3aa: CASSFGQGSYNEQFF; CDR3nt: TGTGCCAGCAGCTTCGGACAGGGCTCCTACAATGAGCAGTTCTTC
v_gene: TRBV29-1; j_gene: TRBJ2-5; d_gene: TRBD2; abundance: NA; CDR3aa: CSVAGTSGQETQYF; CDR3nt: TGCAGCGTTGCTGGGACTAGCGGACAAGAGACCCAGTACTTC
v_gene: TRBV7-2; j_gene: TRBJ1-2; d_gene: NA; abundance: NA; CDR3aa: CASSLVRGGLGYTF; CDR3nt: TGTGCCAGCAGCTTAGTAAGGGGGGGACTCGGCTACACCTTC
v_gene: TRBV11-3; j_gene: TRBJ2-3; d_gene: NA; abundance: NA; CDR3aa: CASSRDSGTDTQYF; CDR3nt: TGTGCCAGCAGCCGAGACAGCGGCACAGATACGCAGTATTTT
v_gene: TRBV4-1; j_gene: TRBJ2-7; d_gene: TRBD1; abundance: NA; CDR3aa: CASSQTGAGGTYEQYF; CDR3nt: TGCGCCAGCAGCCAAACAGGGGCAGGGGGAACCTACGAGCAGTACTTC
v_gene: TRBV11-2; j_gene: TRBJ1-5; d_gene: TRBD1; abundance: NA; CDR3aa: CASSPPDRSGGNQPQHF; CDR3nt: TGTGCCAGCAGCCCCCCGGACCGATCAGGGGGAAATCAGCCCCAGCATTTT
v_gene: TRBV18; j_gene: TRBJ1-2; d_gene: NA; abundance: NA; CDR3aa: CASSQAVGQLGYGYTF; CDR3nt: TGTGCCAGCTCACAGGCGGTGGGGCAGTTGGGCTATGGCTACACCTTC
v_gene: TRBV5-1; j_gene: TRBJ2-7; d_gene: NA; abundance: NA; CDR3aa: CASSLGGRLYEQYF; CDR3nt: TGCGCCAGCAGCTTGGGGGGGCGTCTTTACGAGCAGTACTTC
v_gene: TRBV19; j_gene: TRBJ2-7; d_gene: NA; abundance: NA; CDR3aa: CASTNVPSPDWEYF; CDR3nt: TGTGCCAGTACCAATGTCCCTAGCCCGGATTGGGAGTACTTC
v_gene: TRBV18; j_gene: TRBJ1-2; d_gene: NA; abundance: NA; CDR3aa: CASSPRVTGSYGYTF; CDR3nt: TGTGCCAGCTCACCGCGCGTCACAGGTTCCTATGGCTACACCTTC
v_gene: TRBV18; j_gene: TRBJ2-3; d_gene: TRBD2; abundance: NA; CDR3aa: CASSPPGTSGLASTDTQYF; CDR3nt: TGTGCCAGCTCACCACCGGGGACTAGCGGGCTCGCTAGCACAGATACGCAGTATTTT
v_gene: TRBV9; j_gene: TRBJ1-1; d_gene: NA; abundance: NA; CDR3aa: CASSTQSRGTEAFF; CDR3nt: TGTGCCAGCAGCACCCAAAGTCGAGGAACTGAAGCTTTCTTT
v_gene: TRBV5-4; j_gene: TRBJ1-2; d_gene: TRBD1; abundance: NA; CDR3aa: CASSSGTGIFGYTF; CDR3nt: TGTGCCAGCAGCTCCGGGACAGGGATTTTCGGCTACACCTTC
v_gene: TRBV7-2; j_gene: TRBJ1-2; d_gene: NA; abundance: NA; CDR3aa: CASSPFEGHGYTF; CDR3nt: TGTGCCAGCAGCCCCTTTGAGGGTCATGGCTACACCTTC
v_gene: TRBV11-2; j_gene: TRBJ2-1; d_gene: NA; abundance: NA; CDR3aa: CASSLTLGDEQFF; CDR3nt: TGTGCCAGCAGCTTAACTTTGGGAGATGAGCAGTTCTTC
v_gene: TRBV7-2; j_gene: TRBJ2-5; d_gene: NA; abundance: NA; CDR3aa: CASSLGSGGAGETQYF; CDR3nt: TGTGCCAGCAGCTTGGGTAGTGGGGGGGCCGGAGAGACCCAGTACTTC
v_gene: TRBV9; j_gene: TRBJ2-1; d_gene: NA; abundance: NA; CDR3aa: CASSEQTGTLYEQFF; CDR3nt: TGTGCCAGCAGCGAACAAACCGGGACTTTATATGAGCAGTTCTTC
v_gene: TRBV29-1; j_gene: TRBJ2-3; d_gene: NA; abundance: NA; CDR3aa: CSVPRSVGTDTQYF; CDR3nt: TGCAGCGTACCCCGTAGCGTTGGCACAGATACGCAGTATTTT
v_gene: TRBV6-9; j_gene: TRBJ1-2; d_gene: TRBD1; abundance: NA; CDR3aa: CAGGTGPVKGYGYTF; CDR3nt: TGTGCCGGGGGGACAGGGCCCGTAAAAGGCTATGGCTACACCTTC
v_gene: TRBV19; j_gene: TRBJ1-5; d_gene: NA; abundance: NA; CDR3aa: CASSPLRVQPQHF; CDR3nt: TGTGCCAGTAGCCCCCTTCGGGTACAGCCCCAGCATTTT
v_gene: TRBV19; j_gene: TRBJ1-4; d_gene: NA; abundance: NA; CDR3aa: CASSIMGGSNEKLFF; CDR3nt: TGTGCCAGTAGTATAATGGGAGGGTCCAATGAAAAACTGTTTTTT
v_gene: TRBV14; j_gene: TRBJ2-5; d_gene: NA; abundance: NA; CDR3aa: CASSQDLFSEQYF; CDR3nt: TGTGCCAGCAGCCAGGACTTATTTTCAGAGCAGTACTTC
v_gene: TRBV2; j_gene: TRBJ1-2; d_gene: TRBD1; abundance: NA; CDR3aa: CASSVDRVINPYGYTF; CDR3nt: TGTGCCAGCAGTGTGGACAGGGTTATAAACCCTTATGGCTACACCTTC
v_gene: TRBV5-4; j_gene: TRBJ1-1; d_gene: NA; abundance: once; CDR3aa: CASSLKGAAAEAFF; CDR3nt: TGTGCCAGCAGCTTGAAGGGAGCGGCCGCTGAAGCTTTCTTT
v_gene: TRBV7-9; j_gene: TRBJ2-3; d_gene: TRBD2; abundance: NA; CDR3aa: CASSLTSSDTQYF; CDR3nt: TGTGCCAGCAGCTTGACTAGCTCTGATACGCAGTATTTT
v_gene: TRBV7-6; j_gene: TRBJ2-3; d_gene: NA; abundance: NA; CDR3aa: CASSLGRVGQANTDTQYF; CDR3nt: TGTGCCAGCAGCTTAGGGCGGGTGGGCCAAGCGAACACAGATACGCAGTATTTT
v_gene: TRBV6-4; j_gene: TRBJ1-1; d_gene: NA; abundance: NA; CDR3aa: CASREQGGNTEAFF; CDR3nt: TGTGCCAGCAGAGAACAGGGTGGGAACACTGAAGCTTTCTTT
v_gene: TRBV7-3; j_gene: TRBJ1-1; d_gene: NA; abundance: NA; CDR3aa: CASSLTDKMNTEAFF; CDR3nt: TGTGCCAGCAGCTTAACGGACAAGATGAACACTGAAGCTTTCTTT
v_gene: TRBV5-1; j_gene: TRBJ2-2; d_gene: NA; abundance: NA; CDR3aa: CASKWLATGELFF; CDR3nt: TGCGCCAGCAAATGGTTAGCCACCGGGGAGCTGTTTTTT
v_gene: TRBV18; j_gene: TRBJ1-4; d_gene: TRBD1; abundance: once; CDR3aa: CASSVTGGEKLFF; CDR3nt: TGTGCCAGCTCCGTGACAGGGGGCGAAAAACTGTTTTTT
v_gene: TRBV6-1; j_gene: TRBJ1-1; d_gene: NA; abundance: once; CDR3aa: CASYPLGGLTEAFF; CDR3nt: TGTGCCAGCTACCCCCTAGGCGGGCTCACTGAAGCTTTCTTT
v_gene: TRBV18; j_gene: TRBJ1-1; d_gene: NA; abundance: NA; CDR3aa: CASSPAGLAEAFF; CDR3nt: TGTGCCAGCTCACCAGCAGGGTTAGCTGAAGCTTTCTTT
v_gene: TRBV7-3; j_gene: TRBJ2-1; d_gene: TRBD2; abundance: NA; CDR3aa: CASSLNGGAPSSYNEQFF; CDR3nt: TGTGCCAGCAGCTTAAACGGGGGGGCCCCGAGCTCCTACAATGAGCAGTTCTTC
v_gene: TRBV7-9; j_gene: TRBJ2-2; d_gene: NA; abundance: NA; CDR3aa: CASSFGGTGELFF; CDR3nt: TGTGCCAGCAGCTTCGGAGGAACCGGGGAGCTGTTTTTT
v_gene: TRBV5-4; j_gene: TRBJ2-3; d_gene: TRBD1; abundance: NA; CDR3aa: CASSFSTGGTDTQYF; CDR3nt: TGTGCCAGCAGCTTTTCGACAGGGGGGACAGATACGCAGTATTTT
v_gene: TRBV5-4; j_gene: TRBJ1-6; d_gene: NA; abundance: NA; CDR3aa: CASSLNALPNSPLHF; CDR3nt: TGTGCCAGCAGCTTGAATGCCCTACCAAATTCACCCCTCCACTTT
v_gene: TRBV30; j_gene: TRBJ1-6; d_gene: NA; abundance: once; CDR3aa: CAWSTQGNSYNSPLHF; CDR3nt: TGTGCCTGGAGCACCCAGGGAAACTCCTATAATTCACCCCTCCACTTT
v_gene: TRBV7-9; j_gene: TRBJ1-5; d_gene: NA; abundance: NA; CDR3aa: CASTVGSQPQHF; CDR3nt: TGTGCCAGCACCGTCGGGAGTCAGCCCCAGCATTTT
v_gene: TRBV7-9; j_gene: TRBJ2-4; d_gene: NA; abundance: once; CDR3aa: CASRPGLAKNIQYF; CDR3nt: TGTGCCAGCCGTCCGGGACTAGCCAAAAACATTCAGTACTTC
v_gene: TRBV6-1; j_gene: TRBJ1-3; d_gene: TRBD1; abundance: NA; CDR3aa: CASRFRGQGGNTIYF; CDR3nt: TGTGCCAGCAGGTTCAGGGGGCAGGGTGGAAACACCATATATTTT
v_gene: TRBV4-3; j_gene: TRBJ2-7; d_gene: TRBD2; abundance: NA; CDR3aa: CASSQGLAGGLANSYEQYF; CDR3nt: TGCGCCAGCAGCCAAGGACTAGCGGGGGGCCTCGCCAACTCCTACGAGCAGTACTTC
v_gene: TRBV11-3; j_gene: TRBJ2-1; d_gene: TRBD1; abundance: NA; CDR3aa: CASSLKQGGYYNEQFF; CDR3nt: TGTGCCAGCAGCTTGAAACAGGGGGGCTACTACAATGAGCAGTTCTTC
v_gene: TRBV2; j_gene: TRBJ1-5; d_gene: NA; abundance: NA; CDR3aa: CASSESSGSWNQPQHF; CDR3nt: TGTGCCAGCAGTGAATCCTCCGGGAGTTGGAATCAGCCCCAGCATTTT
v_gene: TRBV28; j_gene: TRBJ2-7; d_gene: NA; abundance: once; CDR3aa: CASSSTGLLSYEQYF; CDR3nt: TGTGCCAGCAGTTCTACAGGTCTGCTGTCCTACGAGCAGTACTTC
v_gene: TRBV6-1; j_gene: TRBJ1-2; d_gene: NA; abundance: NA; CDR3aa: CASSAVADSYGYTF; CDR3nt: TGTGCCAGCAGTGCGGTCGCCGACAGCTATGGCTACACCTTC
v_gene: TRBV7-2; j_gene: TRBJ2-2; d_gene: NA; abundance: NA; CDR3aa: CASSPMATNTGELFF; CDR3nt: TGTGCCAGCAGCCCTATGGCGACTAACACCGGGGAGCTGTTTTTT
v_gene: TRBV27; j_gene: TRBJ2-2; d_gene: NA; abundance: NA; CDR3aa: CASSLSVPGGWAGELFF; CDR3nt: TGTGCCAGCAGTTTATCGGTCCCAGGGGGGTGGGCCGGGGAGCTGTTTTTT
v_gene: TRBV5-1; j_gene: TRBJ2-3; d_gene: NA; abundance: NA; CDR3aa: CASSWRGGPEDTQYF; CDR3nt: TGCGCCAGCAGCTGGCGGGGCGGGCCAGAAGATACGCAGTATTTT
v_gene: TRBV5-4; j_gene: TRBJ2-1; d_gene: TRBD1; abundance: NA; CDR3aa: CASSSGQGWYNEQFF; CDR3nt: TGTGCCAGCAGCTCCGGACAGGGGTGGTACAATGAGCAGTTCTTC
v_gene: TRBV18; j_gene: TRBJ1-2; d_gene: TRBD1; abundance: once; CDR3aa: CASSPATGGNNYGYTF; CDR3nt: TGTGCCAGCTCACCAGCCACAGGGGGCAACAACTATGGCTACACCTTC
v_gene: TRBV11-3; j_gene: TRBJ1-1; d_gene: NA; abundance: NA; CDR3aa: CASSFSGGSTEAFF; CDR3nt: TGTGCCAGCAGCTTCAGTGGAGGGAGCACTGAAGCTTTCTTT
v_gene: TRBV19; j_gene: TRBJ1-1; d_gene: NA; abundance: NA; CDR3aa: CASIEGGRNTEAFF; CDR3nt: TGTGCCAGTATCGAGGGAGGGAGAAACACTGAAGCTTTCTTT
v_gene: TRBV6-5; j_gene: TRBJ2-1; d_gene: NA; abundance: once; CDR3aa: CASSGQNFNEQFF; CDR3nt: TGTGCCAGCAGCGGACAGAATTTCAATGAGCAGTTCTTC
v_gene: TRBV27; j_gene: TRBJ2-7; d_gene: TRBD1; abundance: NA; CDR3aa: CASSVKGANSYEQYF; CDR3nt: TGTGCCAGCAGTGTCAAGGGGGCCAACTCCTACGAGCAGTACTTC
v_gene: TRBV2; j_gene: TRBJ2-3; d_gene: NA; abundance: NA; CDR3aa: CASRTRLGTGGSDTQYF; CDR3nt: TGTGCCAGCCGGACACGTTTGGGCACGGGGGGCTCAGATACGCAGTATTTT
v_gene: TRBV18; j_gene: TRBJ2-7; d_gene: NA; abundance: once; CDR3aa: CASSPLRGLSLPYEQYF; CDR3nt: TGTGCCAGCTCACCCCTTCGTGGGCTATCTTTGCCCTACGAGCAGTACTTC